One sample yielded the 26 T cell receptor beta chains listed below, sequenced in a study of CD8 T cells in ankylosing spondylitis. TCRdb re-called the 5' RACE reads with MiXCR, one entry per CDR3 protein. The table lists under 200,000 distinct CDR3 sequences, 9.8% of them singletons, with about 15% in the top ten. Sequencing input: blood, either unsorted or a sorted T cell fraction (not recorded which). These receptors were taken from a female donor with ankylosing spondylitis or in good health (not recorded which).

The chain combines TRBV2 with TRBJ2-3; 8 nucleotides agree with TRBD2. V lost 7 bases, J lost 2 bases, and 5 bases stayed unmatched. In germline, CDR1 is SNHLY, CDR2 FYNNEI. The CDR3 totals 14 residues. The CDR3 bases are TGTGCCAGCATCGGGACTAGAGTCACAGATACGCAGTATTTT. Translation gives CASIGTRVTDTQYF.

This clonotype has a count of ten or more. The chain is built from TRBV29-1 and TRBJ2-2; D not certain. The CDR3 extends over 10 amino acids. Looked up from germline, CDR1 is SQVTM and CDR2 is ANQGSEA. V shed 5 bases and J shed 7 bases, with 5 bases lying between them. The CDR3 spells CSVLVGELFF. The CDR3, as DNA: TGCAGCGTTTTGGTCGGGGAGCTGTTTTTT.

This clonotype was recorded at least ten times. J is TRBJ1-2 and V is TRBV12-3 or TRBV12-4; no clear D. V dropped 5 bases and J dropped 7 bases, with 8 bases sitting between them. The CDR3 contains 11 residues. CDR3 loop: CASSQDFGYTF. CDR3 DNA sequence: TGTGCCAGCAGTCAGGACTTTGGCTACACCTTC.

This clonotype was seen repeatedly, ten times or more. This chain joins TRBV11-2 and TRBJ2-1; 7 positions match TRBD2. This CDR3 region has 15 residues. With 4 bases clipped from V and 7 bases from J, the junction kept 10 bases outside the gene matches. Germline CDR1 SGHAT, CDR2 FQNNGV. CDR3 amino acids: CASSSMAGASNEQFF. The CDR3 DNA sequence: TGTGCCAGCAGCTCGATGGCGGGAGCAAGTAATGAGCAGTTCTTC. Variable domain in full (rest from reference TRBV11-2 and TRBJ2-1): EAGVAQSPRYKIIEKRQSVAFWCNPISGHATLYWYQQILGQGPKLLIQFQNNGVVDDSQLPKDRFSAERLKGVDSTLKIQPAKLEDSAVYLCASSSMAGASNEQFFGPGTRLTVL.

This clonotype was recorded at least ten times. The chain uses TRBV28 and TRBJ2-3, with TRBD2 matching over 10 bases. V lost 6 bases, J lost 2 bases, and 11 bases stayed unmatched. The CDR3 sequence is 17 residues long. Germline V gives CDR1 MDHEN, CDR2 SYDVKM. The CDR3 region is CASSLDPSGRHTDTQYF. Written as DNA, the CDR3 is TGTGCCAGCAGCTTAGACCCTAGCGGGAGACACACAGATACGCAGTATTTT.

This clonotype showed up just a few times. V is TRBV12-3 or TRBV12-4 and J is TRBJ2-4; D is unresolved. Trimming cost V 6 bases and J 2 bases, with 14 bases left between them. The CDR3 is 15 amino acids. The CDR3 spells CASSRAGRTKNIQYF. The CDR3 DNA reads TGTGCCAGCAGCCGAGCTGGACGAACCAAAAACATTCAGTACTTC.

This clonotype appeared a few times. The gene calls are TRBV30 and TRBJ1-2, with D uncertain. Germline V gives CDR1 GTSNPN, CDR2 SVGIG (reference sequence). This CDR3 spans 13 amino acids. Between the trimmed V and J ends, which lost 5 bases and 4 bases, there was a span of 14 bases. CDR3: CAWHNRWAYGYTF. As DNA, the CDR3 is TGTGCCTGGCACAACAGATGGGCCTATGGCTACACCTTC.

This clonotype was counted between two and nine times. This chain joins TRBV4-1 and TRBJ2-3; 7 bases are shared with TRBD2. Germline CDR1 is MGHRA and CDR2 is YSYEKL. CDR3 length: 18 amino acids. With V trimmed by 1 base and J by 5 bases, 15 bases remained unmatched. CDR3 amino acids: CASSQVWEQAGVGDTQYF. For the CDR3, the DNA is TGCGCCAGCAGCCAAGTTTGGGAGCAGGCGGGAGTGGGAGATACGCAGTATTTT.

This chain connects TRBV28 to TRBJ2-3; a possible D gene is TRBD2 (6 bases). V was cut by 3 bases and J by 5 bases, with 24 bases left in between. The length of the CDR3 is 18 residues. The germline gives CDR1 MDHEN, CDR2 SYDVKM. CDR3 protein: CASSFSAPRGTTLDTQYF. The CDR3 nucleotides read TGTGCCAGCAGTTTTTCCGCCCCCCGGGGGACGACGTTAGATACGCAGTATTTT.

This clonotype was found many times. This chain uses TRBV27 with TRBJ2-7; the D gene is possibly TRBD1 (6 bases). V was trimmed by 3 bases and J by 4 bases, leaving 13 bases between them. Germline CDR1 reads MNHEY; CDR2 reads SMNVEV (reference sequence). The CDR3 consists of 14 residues. The CDR3 region has the DNA TGTGCCAGCAGTTTCGGGGCCCAGGGGTACGAGCAGTACTTC. Protein: CASSFGAQGYEQYF.

The J gene is TRBJ1-1, the V gene TRBV5-1; D gene unclear. The germline V gene encodes CDR1 SGHRS and CDR2 YFSETQ. V was pared by 0 bases and J by 0 bases, with 9 bases between. The CDR3 has 15 residues. CDR3 DNA sequence: TGCGCCAGCAGCTTGGAGACATTTATGAACACTGAAGCTTTCTTT. Protein sequence: CASSLETFMNTEAFF.

Ten or more counts support this clonotype. The DNA for the CDR3 is TGCAGTGCTAGCCATGACTCCTACAATGAGCAGTTCTTC. It codes for CSASHDSYNEQFF. This chain joins TRBV20-1 and TRBJ2-1; no definite D call. Looked up from germline, CDR1 is DFQATT and CDR2 is SNEGSKA (reference sequence). Trimming left V 3 bases short and J 0 bases short, with 6 bases between. The CDR3 loop spans 13 amino acids.

This clonotype was observed a handful of times. V gene TRBV6-5 combines with J gene TRBJ2-7; D is unclear. The CDR3 sequence is 11 residues long. Germline V lookup: CDR1 MNHEY, CDR2 SVGAGI. Trimming stripped 6 bases from V and 6 bases from J, with 9 bases between. Here the CDR3 reads CASSHGSEQYF. The DNA of the CDR3 is TGTGCCAGCAGCCATGGAAGCGAGCAGTACTTC.

The rearrangement links TRBV5-5 to TRBJ2-7; the match to TRBD1 covers 9 bases. Germline CDR1 reads SGHKS; CDR2 reads YYEKEE (reference sequence). The CDR3 consists of 14 residues. V shed 2 bases and J 7 bases; nucleotides not matched to a gene: 7. The CDR3 loop reads CASSLGTGIREQYF. In DNA, the CDR3 is TGTGCCAGCAGCTTAGGGACAGGGATTCGGGAGCAGTACTTC.

The V and J genes are TRBV4-3 and TRBJ2-1; a possible D gene is TRBD2 (5 bases). V lost 4 bases to trimming and J lost 7 bases, with 11 bases between them. The CDR3 extends over 13 amino acids. Germline V lookup: CDR1 LGHNA, CDR2 YSLEER. The CDR3 loop reads CASSRDPGNEQFF. The CDR3 region has the DNA TGCGCCAGCAGCCGCGACCCGGGGAATGAGCAGTTCTTC.

The rearrangement links TRBV12-3 or TRBV12-4 to TRBJ2-1, with 8 bases fitting TRBD2. This CDR3 has 15 residues. V dropped 1 base and J dropped 4; count of bases not matched to a gene: 3. CDR3 region: CASSLVAGLYNEQFF. The CDR3 DNA sequence: TGTGCCAGCAGTTTAGTAGCGGGACTTTACAATGAGCAGTTCTTC.

This rearrangement joins TRBV20-1 to TRBJ2-3, with 9 positions matching TRBD2. With 1 base clipped from V and 1 base from J, the junction kept 9 bases outside the gene matches. Germline CDR1 and CDR2: DFQATT and SNEGSKA (reference sequence). The CDR3 totals 17 residues. The CDR3 coding sequence is TGCAGTGCTAGAGGGGGTGGCGGGAGGGAAGGCACAGATACGCAGTATTTT. Its translation: CSARGGGGREGTDTQYF.

The chain carries TRBV11-3 and TRBJ2-7; D remains unclear. V was clipped by 5 bases and J by 5 bases, with 19 bases between them. The CDR3 totals 15 residues. CDR1 is SGHNT, CDR2 YENEEA, per germline. CDR3 amino acids: CASSPTTLEFHEQYF. DNA of the CDR3: TGTGCCAGCAGCCCTACTACGCTGGAATTTCACGAGCAGTACTTC.

This clonotype was seen ten or more times. The rearrangement uses TRBV27 and TRBJ2-1; D possibly corresponds to TRBD1 (6 bases). V lost 4 bases and J lost 13, with 11 bases in between. The CDR3 spans 11 residues. Germline CDR1 MNHEY, CDR2 SMNVEV (reference sequence). CDR3 nucleotides: TGTGCCAGCAGTTCGGCACAGGGACAGTTCTTC. Translating it yields CASSSAQGQFF.

This clonotype was counted only a few times. This sequence joins TRBV4-1 and TRBJ2-1; the match to TRBD2 covers 11 bases. This CDR3 contains 16 residues. Per germline, CDR1 MGHRA and CDR2 YSYEKL. Trimming cost V 0 bases and J 9 bases; bases outside gene matches: 7. DNA for the CDR3: TGCGCCAGCAGCCAAGAGGGACTAGCGGAGGGGAGTGAGCAGTTCTTC. Translation: CASSQEGLAEGSEQFF.

This clonotype was observed a few times. The CDR3 nucleotides are TGTGCCAGCAGTTTGGGGGCAGGGACGCCCGAGCAGTACTTC. Its translation is CASSLGAGTPEQYF. The V gene is TRBV27, the J gene TRBJ2-7; D is possibly TRBD1 (6 bases). This CDR3 has 14 amino acids. Trimming cost V 3 bases and J 6 bases, with 15 bases left between them. Germline CDR1 is MNHEY and CDR2 is SMNVEV (reference sequence).

This clonotype has more than one count but fewer than ten. The chain links TRBV5-4 to TRBJ2-1; 7 positions agree with TRBD2. This CDR3 is built from 12 residues. J lost 9 bases, V lost 3 bases, and 3 bases had no gene match. The germline CDR1 and CDR2 sequences are SGHNT and YYREEE (reference sequence). The CDR3 protein is CASSSGGIEQFF. The CDR3 DNA is TGTGCCAGCAGCTCCGGGGGGATTGAGCAGTTCTTC.

J is TRBJ2-1 and V is TRBV25-1; D unclear. The CDR3 totals 12 residues. V gave up 1 base and J gave up 7 bases, with 5 bases separating them. Per germline, CDR1 MGHDK and CDR2 SYGVNS. The CDR3 loop reads CASSEFGNEQFF. The CDR3 DNA follows: TGTGCCAGCAGTGAATTCGGGAATGAGCAGTTCTTC.

This clonotype came up many times. This chain's CDR3 is CASSSTSGSDEQFF. The CDR3 region has the DNA TGTGCCAGCAGCTCAACTAGCGGGAGTGATGAGCAGTTCTTC. This chain joins TRBV11-2 and TRBJ2-1, with TRBD2 matching 11 bases. J gave up 8 bases and V 4 bases, and 4 bases lay outside the gene matches. Germline CDR1 and CDR2: SGHAT and FQNNGV. This CDR3 comprises 14 residues.

The chain has TRBV5-6 and TRBJ2-1; 8 nucleotides agree with TRBD2. V gave up 4 bases and J gave up 7 bases; unmatched junction bases: 13. Germline assignment: CDR1 SGHDT and CDR2 YYEEEE. This CDR3 spans 16 amino acids. The CDR3 DNA reads as TGTGCCAGCAGCAACGATCCCGGGAGGGGACGGAATGAGCAGTTCTTC. This gives the protein CASSNDPGRGRNEQFF.

The sample holds a few counts of this clonotype. This chain links TRBV27 with TRBJ1-5; 8 bases fit TRBD1. The CDR3 loop spans 12 amino acids. Germline V gives CDR1 MNHEY, CDR2 SMNVEV (reference sequence). Trimming cost V 5 bases and J 11 bases; bases outside gene matches: 5. CDR3 protein: CASSDRQGSQHF. CDR3 nucleotides: TGTGCCAGCAGTGACAGACAGGGGTCCCAGCATTTT.